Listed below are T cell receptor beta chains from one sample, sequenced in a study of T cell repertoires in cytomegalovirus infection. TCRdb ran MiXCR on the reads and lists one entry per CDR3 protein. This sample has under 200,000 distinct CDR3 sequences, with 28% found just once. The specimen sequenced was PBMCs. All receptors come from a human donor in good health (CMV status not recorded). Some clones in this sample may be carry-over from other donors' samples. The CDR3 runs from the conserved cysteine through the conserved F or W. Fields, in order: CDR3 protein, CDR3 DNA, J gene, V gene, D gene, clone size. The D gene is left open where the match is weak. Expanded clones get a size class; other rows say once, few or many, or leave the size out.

CDR3aa: CASSYRTSGANEQFF; CDR3nt: TGTGCCAGCAGCTACCGGACTAGCGGGGCCAATGAGCAGTTCTTC; j_gene: TRBJ2-1; v_gene: TRBV7-6; d_gene: TRBD2; abundance: .
CDR3aa: CSAVEWDRAYEQYF; CDR3nt: TGCAGTGCTGTAGAGTGGGACAGGGCCTACGAGCAGTACTTC; j_gene: TRBJ2-7; v_gene: TRBV20-1; d_gene: TRBD1; abundance: .
CDR3aa: CASSYSPGQGALNTEAFF; CDR3nt: TGTGCCAGCAGTTACTCTCCGGGACAGGGGGCATTGAACACTGAAGCTTTCTTT; j_gene: TRBJ1-1; v_gene: TRBV6-6; d_gene: TRBD1; abundance: .
CDR3aa: CASSYGEGTEAFF; CDR3nt: TGTGCCAGCAGTTACGGGGAAGGGACTGAAGCTTTCTTT; j_gene: TRBJ1-1; v_gene: TRBV6-6; d_gene: .; abundance: many
CDR3aa: CASSQTKGSTEAFF; CDR3nt: TGTGCCAGCAGCCAAACTAAGGGGAGCACTGAAGCTTTCTTT; j_gene: TRBJ1-1; v_gene: TRBV7-3; d_gene: .; abundance: .
CDR3aa: CASSSDSGKYTDTQYF; CDR3nt: TGTGCCAGCAGCTCGGACTCGGGGAAATACACAGATACGCAGTATTTT; j_gene: TRBJ2-3; v_gene: TRBV5-4; d_gene: .; abundance: .
CDR3aa: CASSLRDRVSTDTQYF; CDR3nt: TGTGCCAGCAGCTTGCGGGACAGGGTTAGCACAGATACGCAGTATTTT; j_gene: TRBJ2-3; v_gene: TRBV5-4; d_gene: TRBD1; abundance: few
CDR3aa: CASSQGMETQYF; CDR3nt: TGTGCCAGCAGCCAGGGAATGGAGACCCAGTACTTC; j_gene: TRBJ2-5; v_gene: TRBV11-2; d_gene: .; abundance: few
CDR3aa: CSAPRESDTEAFF; CDR3nt: TGCAGTGCCCCCAGGGAGTCCGACACTGAAGCTTTCTTT; j_gene: TRBJ1-1; v_gene: TRBV20-1; d_gene: .; abundance: .
CDR3aa: CSVVVGQPYSNQPQHF; CDR3nt: TGCAGCGTTGTGGTTGGACAGCCTTATAGCAATCAGCCCCAGCATTTT; j_gene: TRBJ1-5; v_gene: TRBV29-1; d_gene: .; abundance: few
CDR3aa: CASSSRRGNNEQFF; CDR3nt: TGTGCCAGCAGCTCCCGGCGGGGCAACAATGAGCAGTTCTTC; j_gene: TRBJ2-1; v_gene: TRBV7-2; d_gene: .; abundance: few